This TCR beta chain came from a study of siplizumab effects on memory and regulatory T cells. Here immunoSEQ multiplex PCR was the method, and the copy in TCRdb shows in-frame clones only, minus some. The table includes about 63,000 clones, over 80% detected once. V gave up 2 bases and J gave up 3 bases, with 12 bases separating them. The CDR3 spans 15 residues. This clone occurred once. The sample comprised memory CD4+ T cells sorted from blood. This chain joins TRBV5-3 and TRBJ1-3; D possibly corresponds to TRBD1 (5 bases). TRBV5-3 is an ORF, with its function uncertain. The sequence derives from a human donor in good health. The CDR3 nucleotides read TGTGCCAGAAGCTTCGGGGGGTCCCTTGGAAACACCATATATTTT. Translation: CARSFGGSLGNTIYF.